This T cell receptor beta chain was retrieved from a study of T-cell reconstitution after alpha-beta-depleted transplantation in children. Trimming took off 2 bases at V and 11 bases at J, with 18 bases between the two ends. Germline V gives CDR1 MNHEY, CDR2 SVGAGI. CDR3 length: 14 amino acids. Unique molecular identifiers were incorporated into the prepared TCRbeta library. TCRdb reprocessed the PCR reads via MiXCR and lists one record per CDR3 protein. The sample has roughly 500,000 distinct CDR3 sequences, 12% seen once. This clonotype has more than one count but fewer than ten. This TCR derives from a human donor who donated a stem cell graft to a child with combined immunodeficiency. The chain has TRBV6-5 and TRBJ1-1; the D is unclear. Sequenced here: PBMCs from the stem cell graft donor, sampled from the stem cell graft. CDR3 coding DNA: TGTGCCAGCAGTTACGATGTTGGACCGAACGGGGCTTTCTTT. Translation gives CASSYDVGPNGAFF.